The 20 T cell receptor beta chains below were found in one sample sequenced in a study of OX40 agonist ivuxolimab in advanced cancers. Here immunoSEQ multiplex PCR was the method, and the copy in TCRdb shows in-frame clones only, minus some. The sample holds some 77,000 clones; 90% are singletons and the top ten take approximately 2%. The sample here was CD4+ or CD8+ T cells sorted from blood, taken in a trial of the OX40 agonist ivuxolimab. Receptors originate from an adult with an advanced solid tumor such as melanoma, head and neck, liver or kidney cancer.

This chain links TRBV7-9 with TRBJ1-3; D perhaps matches TRBD1 (6 bases). Germline CDR1 and CDR2: SEHNR and FQNEAQ (reference sequence). The CDR3 has 15 residues. With 6 bases removed from V and 0 bases from J, the gap between germline ends came to 12 bases. CDR3 coding DNA: TGTGCCAGCAGACCGACAGGAAACTCTGGAAACACCATATATTTT. As protein: CASRPTGNSGNTIYF.

The genes are TRBV6-1 and TRBJ2-1, with D unresolved. CDR1 MNHNS and CDR2 SASEGT come from the germline V gene. This CDR3 comprises 12 residues. Deletions cut 3 bases from V and 10 bases from J, with 10 bases between. The CDR3: CASSDPLAEQFF. CDR3 DNA: TGTGCCAGCAGTGATCCCCTGGCGGAGCAGTTCTTC.

V usage is TRBV9 and J usage is TRBJ1-3; 8 bases agree with TRBD1. The CDR3 is 15 amino acids. V was pared by 4 bases and J by 4 bases, with 7 bases of the junction left unmatched. CDR1 and CDR2 from the germline V gene are SGDLS and YYNGEE. The CDR3 sequence is CASSPRTGWGNTIYF. The DNA for the CDR3 is TGTGCCAGCAGCCCCCGGACAGGGTGGGGAAACACCATATATTTT.

The rearrangement uses TRBV7-8 and TRBJ2-7; D might be TRBD1 (5 bases). Germline assignment: CDR1 SGHVS and CDR2 FQNEAQ. The CDR3 has 13 residues. V was clipped by 3 bases and J by 0 bases, with 6 bases between them. The CDR3, as DNA: TGTGCCAGCAGCTTGACAGCCTCCTACGAGCAGTACTTC. Its protein is CASSLTASYEQYF.

V and J are TRBV6-5 and TRBJ2-5, with TRBD1 matching over 7 bases. Per the germline V gene, CDR1 is MNHEY and CDR2 is SVGAGI. V dropped 0 bases and J dropped 7; count of bases not matched to a gene: 5. This CDR3 is built from 14 residues. The CDR3 DNA follows: TGTGCCAGCAGTTACTCGACAGGGCGGGTGACCCAGTACTTC. Translating gives CASSYSTGRVTQYF.

The V gene is TRBV13, the J gene TRBJ1-3; no definite D call. Germline-derived CDR1 and CDR2 are PRHDT and FYEKMQ (reference sequence). This CDR3 region has 15 residues. Between the trimmed V and J ends, which lost 6 bases and 0 bases, there was a span of 12 bases. The CDR3 DNA sequence: TGTGCCAGCAGGCCCGCACTAAGCTCTGGAAACACCATATATTTT. Protein sequence: CASRPALSSGNTIYF.

Only one count was recorded for this clone. This chain joins TRBV11-3 and TRBJ1-2; TRBD1 is a possible D gene (5 bases). The V end was cut by 5 bases, the J end by 2 bases, with 6 bases between. Germline CDR1 and CDR2: SGHNT and YENEEA. The CDR3 is 12 amino acids. CDR3 sequence (DNA): TGTGCCAGCAGCCGGGACAACTATGGCTACACCTTC. Its protein is CASSRDNYGYTF.

J is TRBJ2-3 and V is TRBV5-4; D remains unclear. This CDR3 contains 14 residues. Between the trimmed V and J ends, which lost 0 bases and 4 bases, there was a span of 9 bases. Germline loops: CDR1 SGHNT, CDR2 YYREEE (reference sequence). The CDR3, as DNA: TGTGCCAGCAGCTTGGGCGAAGTTTCAGATACGCAGTATTTT. Translating it yields CASSLGEVSDTQYF.

The chain is built from TRBV7-9 and TRBJ2-3; 7 nucleotides agree with TRBD2. There are 15 residues in the CDR3. Per germline, CDR1 SEHNR and CDR2 FQNEAQ (reference sequence). The V segment lost 5 bases and the J segment 6 bases; nucleotides outside the gene matches: 11. The CDR3 region has the DNA TGTGCCAGCAGCCCTCTAGCGGCCTACGGGGATACGCAGTATTTT. This encodes CASSPLAAYGDTQYF.

The gene calls are TRBV2 and TRBJ2-7; D might be TRBD1 or TRBD2, each matching 5 bases. CDR1 is SNHLY, CDR2 FYNNEI, per germline. V lost 7 bases and J 6 bases, leaving 16 bases between the germline ends. This CDR3 region has 13 residues. CDR3 region: CASMRGWASEQYF. CDR3 nucleotide sequence: TGTGCCAGCATGAGGGGATGGGCCTCCGAGCAGTACTTC.

This clone was seen a single time. The chain uses TRBV10-3 and TRBJ1-1; D is unresolved. This CDR3 contains 14 residues. Germline CDR1 and CDR2: ENHRY and SYGVKD. The V end lost 6 bases, the J end lost 1 base, and 12 bases lay between the germline ends. CDR3 sequence: CAISPSTQNTEAFF. CDR3 bases: TGTGCCATCAGCCCCTCGACCCAGAACACTGAAGCTTTCTTT.

The CDR3 DNA follows: TGTGCCAGCAGCCCCCGAGCGGGGGCAAGGACCGGGGAGCTGTTTTTT. Translated, it gives CASSPRAGARTGELFF. The chain joins TRBV7-2 to TRBJ2-2; 8 bases align to TRBD2. The V and J ends lost 5 bases and 5 bases, in that order; junction bases with no gene match: 10. The CDR3 consists of 16 residues. Germline V lookup: CDR1 SGHTA, CDR2 FQGNSA.

This clone was recorded only once. The rearrangement uses TRBV7-9 and TRBJ2-7; D call uncertain. This CDR3 comprises 15 residues. The V end was cut by 5 bases, the J end by 1 base, with 15 bases between. Germline V lookup: CDR1 SEHNR, CDR2 FQNEAQ (reference sequence). DNA of the CDR3: TGTGCCAGCAGCCCTAGGGCTAGACCATCCTACGAGCAGTACTTC. Translated: CASSPRARPSYEQYF. The variable domain in full, with the rest retrieved from reference TRBV7-9 and TRBJ2-7, is DTGVSQNPRHKITKRGQNVTFRCDPISEHNRLYWYRQTLGQGPEFLTYFQNEAQLEKSRLLSDRFSAERPKGSFSTLEIQRTEQGDSAMYLCASSPRARPSYEQYFGPGTRLTVT.

The rearrangement links TRBV18 to TRBJ2-5; TRBD1 aligns across 7 bases. V trimming: 3 bases; J trimming: 10 bases; junction bases outside the gene matches: 2. Germline V gene data show CDR1 as KGHSH and CDR2 as LQKENI. This CDR3 is built from 11 residues. This CDR3 reads CASSPDRDQYF. The CDR3 bases are TGTGCCAGCTCACCTGACAGGGACCAGTACTTC.

This clone was counted between two and nine times. V is TRBV5-4 and J is TRBJ2-3, with 9 bases fitting TRBD2. V was clipped by 2 bases and J by 2 bases; unmatched bases: 3. The CDR3 consists of 15 residues. Germline CDR1 is SGHNT and CDR2 is YYREEE (reference sequence). The CDR3 here is CASSFLAGSTDTQYF. The CDR3 DNA reads TGTGCCAGCAGCTTTCTAGCGGGATCCACAGATACGCAGTATTTT.

The V gene is TRBV7-6, the J gene TRBJ2-3, with 9 bases fitting TRBD2. Germline loops: CDR1 SGHVS, CDR2 FNYEAQ. The V and J ends lost 1 base and 2 bases, in that order; junction bases with no gene match: 7. The CDR3 loop spans 17 amino acids. The CDR3: CASSLVASGTYTDTQYF. DNA for the CDR3: TGTGCCAGCAGCTTAGTCGCTAGCGGGACTTACACAGATACGCAGTATTTT.

Here the CDR3 reads CASRFSGGVNEQYF. The CDR3 DNA follows: TGTGCCAGCAGGTTTAGCGGGGGGGTTAACGAGCAGTACTTC. The chain joins TRBV6-1 to TRBJ2-7; 11 bases match TRBD2. V lost 6 bases and J lost 5; bases outside the gene matches: 6. CDR1 is MNHNS and CDR2 is SASEGT in the germline V gene. CDR3 length: 14 residues.

V usage is TRBV11-2 and J usage is TRBJ2-3; D call uncertain. The V end lost 5 bases, the J end lost 2 bases, and 14 bases lay between the germline ends. The CDR3 covers 15 residues. From germline, CDR1 is SGHAT and CDR2 FQNNGV. CDR3 sequence (DNA): TGTGCCAGCAGCATTCCCAACCAACACACAGATACGCAGTATTTT. This gives the protein CASSIPNQHTDTQYF.

The chain couples TRBV19 to TRBJ1-1; no clear D. Germline CDR1 reads LNHDA; CDR2 reads SQIVND (reference sequence). This CDR3 has 15 amino acids. Trimming pared 1 base from V and 1 base from J, leaving 10 bases between. In nucleotides, the CDR3 is TGTGCCAGTAGTATAGGCGGGCATACGAACACTGAAGCTTTCTTT. Protein: CASSIGGHTNTEAFF. Full variable domain (outside the CDR3, taken from reference TRBV19 and TRBJ1-1): DGGITQSPKYLFRKEGQNVTLSCEQNLNHDAMYWYRQDPGQGLRLIYYSQIVNDFQKGDIAEGYSVSREKKESFPLTVTSAQKNPTAFYLCASSIGGHTNTEAFFGQGTRLTVV.

This chain connects TRBV5-4 to TRBJ2-5; no clear D. CDR3 length equals 13 residues. Germline assignment: CDR1 SGHNT and CDR2 YYREEE (reference sequence). V lost 4 bases and J lost 2, with 9 bases in between. This CDR3 reads CASSPDAQETQYF. DNA of the CDR3: TGTGCCAGCAGCCCGGACGCACAAGAGACCCAGTACTTC.